The 32 T cell receptor beta chains presented below share a single source sample, sequenced in a study of spatial heterogeneity in lung cancer. As to time point: sample taken at primary tumor resection. No antigen has been identified for these receptors. TCRdb reprocessed the 5' RACE reads via MiXCR and lists one record per CDR3 protein. There are some 6,500 distinct CDR3 sequences in the sample; 3% to 3.5% occur only once, and about 21% lies in the top ten. Study-wide findings and caveats: How many expanded intratumoral alpha and beta TCRs were present tracked the tumor mutation count, which was a count of nonsynonymous mutations.

The starting material was lung tumor tissue, obtained at surgery. The receptors shown here come from a male donor with early-stage non-small cell lung cancer.

This clonotype is deemed medium-sized. The V gene is TRBV13, the J gene TRBJ2-1; 13 bases fit TRBD2. The CDR3 totals 15 residues. The germline gives CDR1 PRHDT, CDR2 FYEKMQ (reference sequence). The junction had 5 bases not matched to a gene; V was cut back by 4 bases and J by 8 bases. CDR3 DNA: TGTGCCAGCAGCTCCGGACTAGCGGGAGTGGATGAGCAGTTCTTC. It encodes CASSSGLAGVDEQFF.

This clonotype is deemed medium-sized. This CDR3 reads CASSLKGRGQETQYF. CDR3 nucleotides: TGTGCCAGCAGTTTAAAGGGGCGGGGGCAAGAGACCCAGTACTTC. The V and J genes are TRBV27 and TRBJ2-5; 7 bases fit TRBD2. This CDR3 spans 15 amino acids. The V and J ends lost 2 bases and 2 bases, in that order; junction bases with no gene match: 5. Germline CDR1 reads MNHEY; CDR2 reads SMNVEV (reference sequence).

By share, this clonotype counts as medium-sized. V is TRBV19 and J is TRBJ1-2; D is perhaps TRBD1 (5 bases). This CDR3 contains 14 residues. V was trimmed by 3 bases and J by 6 bases, leaving 14 bases between them. Germline V gene sequence: CDR1 LNHDA, CDR2 SQIVND (reference sequence). CDR3 amino acids: CASSMAARGNGYTF. CDR3 DNA: TGTGCCAGTAGTATGGCGGCTAGGGGAAATGGCTACACCTTC. Full variable domain (rest looked up from reference TRBV19 and TRBJ1-2): DGGITQSPKYLFRKEGQNVTLSCEQNLNHDAMYWYRQDPGQGLRLIYYSQIVNDFQKGDIAEGYSVSREKKESFPLTVTSAQKNPTAFYLCASSMAARGNGYTFGSGTRLTVV.

Within the sample, this clonotype is medium-sized. The chain couples TRBV18 to TRBJ1-5; TRBD1 matches at 9 bases. V was clipped by 6 bases and J by 4 bases; unmatched bases: 7. This CDR3 comprises 15 residues. Looked up from germline, CDR1 is KGHSH and CDR2 is LQKENI. CDR3 in DNA: TGTGCCAGCTCTCCGGACAGGGGAGGGAATCAGCCCCAGCATTTT. This codes for CASSPDRGGNQPQHF.

V is TRBV5-1 and J is TRBJ2-3; D is undetermined. The V gene's germline CDR1 is SGHRS and CDR2 YFSETQ. V was clipped by 1 base and J by 2 bases, with 8 bases between them. This CDR3 is built from 14 residues. CDR3 protein: CASSLSEPTDTQYF. CDR3 sequence (DNA): TGCGCCAGCAGCTTGAGCGAACCCACAGATACGCAGTATTTT.

This sequence joins TRBV19 and TRBJ2-2, with D possibly TRBD1 on 5 matching bases. CDR1 is LNHDA, CDR2 SQIVND, per germline (reference sequence). CDR3 length: 14 amino acids. Trimming removed 5 bases at V and 7 bases at J, with 14 bases between. The CDR3 DNA sequence: TGTGCCAGTAGTGGAGACCAGGGAAGCGGGGAGCTGTTTTTT. It specifies CASSGDQGSGELFF.

This clonotype was detected many times. This chain's CDR3 is CASSQGPSGTQYF. In DNA form, the CDR3 reads TGTGCCAGCAGCCAAGGCCCGAGTGGGACCCAGTACTTC. This chain connects TRBV7-2 to TRBJ2-5; D gene unclear. Germline V gene sequence: CDR1 SGHTA, CDR2 FQGNSA. V lost 5 bases and J lost 7, with 14 bases in between. The CDR3 sequence is 13 residues long.

By share of the sample, this clonotype is medium-sized. V is TRBV5-1 and J is TRBJ2-2, with 12 bases matching TRBD2. The ends lost 4 bases at V and 6 bases at J; junction bases unmatched: 1. This CDR3 spans 14 amino acids. Germline loops: CDR1 SGHRS, CDR2 YFSETQ. This CDR3 reads CASSRTSGAGELFF. The CDR3 DNA follows: TGCGCCAGCAGCCGGACTAGCGGGGCCGGGGAGCTGTTTTTT.

There are many counts of this clonotype. V is TRBV7-2 and J is TRBJ1-1; D is possibly TRBD1 (5 bases). Trimming took off 4 bases at V and 6 bases at J, with 15 bases between the two ends. Germline V gene lookup returns CDR1 SGHTA and CDR2 FQGNSA. The CDR3 is 14 residues long. CDR3 sequence: CASSSRQCKAEAFF. CDR3 DNA: TGTGCCAGCAGCTCCCGACAGTGTAAAGCTGAAGCTTTCTTT.

This clonotype has only a few counts. The rearrangement uses TRBV5-1 and TRBJ1-1; no clear D gene. This CDR3 has 16 residues. Looked up from germline, CDR1 is SGHRS and CDR2 is YFSETQ. The ends were cut back, 0 bases at V and 0 bases at J, with 12 bases in the middle. The CDR3 here is CASSLERNVMNTEAFF. For the CDR3, the DNA is TGCGCCAGCAGCTTGGAGCGGAACGTCATGAACACTGAAGCTTTCTTT.

Many counts were recorded for this clonotype. The rearrangement uses TRBV9 and TRBJ2-3, with D tentatively TRBD1 (5 bases). V lost 0 bases and J lost 5, with 19 bases in between. Germline CDR1 is SGDLS and CDR2 is YYNGEE. The CDR3 is made up of 17 amino acids. The CDR3 here is CASSVGGTAMGEDTQYF. DNA of the CDR3: TGTGCCAGCAGCGTAGGGGGCACAGCTATGGGCGAAGATACGCAGTATTTT.

This clonotype is deemed medium-sized. The rearrangement joins TRBV20-1 to TRBJ1-6; D perhaps matches TRBD1 (5 bases). Trimming took off 1 base at V and 8 bases at J, with 18 bases between the two ends. The CDR3 is 16 residues long. Germline loops: CDR1 DFQATT, CDR2 SNEGSKA (reference sequence). DNA of the CDR3: TGCAGTGCTAGAGCGTCGGCAGGGAGTATGGATTCACCCCTCCACTTT. The encoded protein is CSARASAGSMDSPLHF.

This clonotype was found many times. The chain carries TRBV30 and TRBJ1-1; 7 nucleotides align to TRBD1. Germline CDR1 reads GTSNPN; CDR2 reads SVGIG (reference sequence). The CDR3 contains 14 residues. Germline trimming cut 3 bases from V and 5 bases from J; bases unmatched to any gene: 9. The CDR3 reads CAWSEKGGRTEAFF. The DNA of the CDR3 is TGTGCCTGGAGCGAAAAAGGGGGCCGTACTGAAGCTTTCTTT.

This clonotype was counted ten times or more. The V gene is TRBV27, the J gene TRBJ1-1, with a possible D match to TRBD1 (6 bases). Germline assignment: CDR1 MNHEY and CDR2 SMNVEV (reference sequence). The length of the CDR3 is 15 residues. The V end was cut by 5 bases, the J end by 5 bases, with 18 bases between. CDR3 bases: TGTGCCAGCAGTCGTAGGTACGGGGGCGTGACTGAAGCTTTCTTT. Translation gives CASSRRYGGVTEAFF.

This clonotype was seen only a few times. The chain combines TRBV5-6 with TRBJ2-3, with D possibly matching TRBD1 (5 bases). V was clipped by 4 bases and J by 1 base, with 10 bases between them. The CDR3 covers 14 residues. CDR1 and CDR2 from the germline V gene are SGHDT and YYEEEE. CDR3 in amino acids: CASSIDSCTDTQYF. For the CDR3, the DNA is TGTGCCAGCAGCATAGACAGTTGCACAGATACGCAGTATTTT.

This clonotype is medium-sized (0.01 to 0.1%) within its sample. This chain links TRBV7-9 with TRBJ2-5; TRBD1 agrees at 7 bases. The germline gives CDR1 SEHNR, CDR2 FQNEAQ (reference sequence). Germline trimming cut 1 base from V and 6 bases from J; bases unmatched to any gene: 2. This CDR3 comprises 13 residues. This CDR3 is CASSLEQGQTQYF. CDR3 sequence (DNA): TGTGCCAGCAGCTTAGAACAGGGGCAGACCCAGTACTTC.

In this sample, this clonotype turned up many times. The V gene is TRBV21-1, the J gene TRBJ1-1; the table's D call TRBD1 went unverified against the DNA. TRBV21-1 is annotated as a pseudogene. There are 12 residues in the CDR3. The CDR3 DNA reads TGTGCCAGCAGCCGCGGGGGCGCTGAAGCTTTCTTT. Translated: CASSRGGAEAFF.

The sample holds many counts of this clonotype. The J gene is TRBJ2-7, the V gene TRBV29-1, with TRBD2 identical over 9 bases. The CDR3 is 15 residues long. The germline V gene has CDR1 SQVTM and CDR2 ANQGSEA. With V trimmed by 4 bases and J by 9 bases, 16 bases remained unmatched. CDR3 in DNA: TGCAGCGTTGGAGCTAGCGGGACTTCAAGGACGGGGCAGTACTTC. Translation: CSVGASGTSRTGQYF.

This clonotype appeared many times. The rearrangement joins TRBV11-2 to TRBJ1-6, with D unclear. The CDR3 has 13 amino acids. V gave up 0 bases and J gave up 10 bases, with 7 bases separating them. CDR1 and CDR2 (germline): SGHAT, FQNNGV. The CDR3 nucleotides are TGTGCCAGCAGCTTAGATGGAAGGTCACCCCTCCACTTT. This gives the protein CASSLDGRSPLHF.

This clonotype rates as medium-sized. The chain has TRBV29-1 and TRBJ1-2, with D perhaps matching TRBD1 (6 bases). CDR3 length equals 15 residues. In germline, CDR1 is SQVTM, CDR2 ANQGSEA. Trimming left V 5 bases short and J 5 bases short, with 21 bases between. CDR3 nucleotides: TGCAGCGTTAAAGTCGGGGACAATAGCGAATATGGCTACACCTTC. Its protein is CSVKVGDNSEYGYTF.

This clonotype is labeled as medium-sized (0.01 to 0.1%). J is TRBJ2-7 and V is TRBV7-9; D uncertain. This CDR3 is 13 amino acids long. Germline CDR1 SEHNR, CDR2 FQNEAQ (reference sequence). The V gene lost 3 bases and the J gene lost 6 bases, with 12 bases spanning the gap. The CDR3 loop reads CASSLGDLREQYF. Here the CDR3 DNA reads TGTGCCAGCAGCTTGGGCGATTTGCGCGAGCAGTACTTC.

J is TRBJ2-1 and V is TRBV24-1, with TRBD2 identical over 13 bases. J lost 7 bases, V lost 4 bases, and 6 bases had no gene match. In germline, CDR1 is KGHDR, CDR2 SFDVKD. This CDR3 region has 16 residues. The CDR3 DNA reads TGTGCCACCAGTGACCCACAACTAGCGGGAGGGAATGAGCAGTTCTTC. Its protein is CATSDPQLAGGNEQFF.

This clonotype was detected a few times. This chain links TRBV4-1 with TRBJ2-3; 11 positions agree with TRBD2. The CDR3 is made up of 16 amino acids. The J segment lost 2 bases and the V segment lost 3 bases, leaving 4 bases of the junction unmatched. Germline CDR1 and CDR2: MGHRA and YSYEKL. This CDR3 reads CASSQETSGNTDTQYF. CDR3 bases: TGCGCCAGCAGCCAGGAGACTAGCGGGAACACAGATACGCAGTATTTT.

This clonotype was seen repeatedly, ten times or more. The rearrangement joins TRBV20-1 to TRBJ1-2; 10 bases align to TRBD1. This CDR3 has 13 residues. V was clipped by 4 bases and J by 7 bases; unmatched bases: 6. Germline V gives CDR1 DFQATT, CDR2 SNEGSKA (reference sequence). The CDR3 sequence is CSAIDRGPSGYTF. The CDR3 DNA reads TGCAGTGCTATTGACAGGGGGCCGTCTGGCTACACCTTC.

The sample holds a few counts of this clonotype. A read error may be the cause here, since a much bigger clone is one base away. This chain links TRBV20-1 with TRBJ2-7; 11 positions match TRBD2. Unmatched junction bases numbered 5, after V lost 3 bases and J lost 4 bases. Germline V gene sequence: CDR1 DFQATT, CDR2 SNEGSKA (reference sequence). CDR3 length: 14 residues. The CDR3, as DNA: TGCAGTGCTAGCCCCGGGACTAGCGGATACGAGCAGTACTTC. It encodes CSASPGTSGYEQYF.

This clonotype was found many times. The V and J genes are TRBV6-1 and TRBJ1-2; 8 bases match TRBD1. The V gene end was trimmed by 6 bases and the J gene end by 2 bases; junction bases not matched to a gene: 8. Germline lookup yields CDR1 MNHNS and CDR2 SASEGT. The CDR3 is 15 amino acids. The CDR3 protein is CASRWDRSCNYGYTF. The CDR3 DNA reads as TGTGCCAGCAGATGGGACAGGAGCTGCAACTATGGCTACACCTTC.

This clonotype was detected a few times. The chain is built from TRBV24-1 and TRBJ1-3; D unresolved. This CDR3 spans 12 amino acids. Germline V gene sequence: CDR1 KGHDR, CDR2 SFDVKD. The V and J ends lost 2 bases and 3 bases respectively, with 1 base between them. The CDR3 loop is CATSDCGNTIYF. CDR3 nucleotides: TGTGCCACCAGTGATTGTGGAAACACCATATATTTT.

This clonotype is deemed medium-sized (0.01 to 0.1%). This chain links TRBV5-6 with TRBJ1-1, with D uncertain. V dropped 4 bases and J dropped 1 base, with 8 bases sitting between them. Per the germline V gene, CDR1 is SGHDT and CDR2 is YYEEEE. The CDR3 has 13 amino acids. The chain's CDR3 is CASSPERNTEAFF. Here the CDR3 DNA reads TGTGCCAGCAGCCCTGAGAGGAACACTGAAGCTTTCTTT.

The genes are TRBV6-4 and TRBJ1-2, with a tentative D call TRBD1 (6 bases). The CDR3 totals 16 residues. Germline V lookup: CDR1 MRHNA, CDR2 SNTAGT. Trimming cost V 6 bases and J 1 base, with 18 bases left between them. CDR3 in amino acids: CASSPTGFIRNYGYTF. Written as DNA, the CDR3 is TGTGCCAGCAGCCCAACAGGGTTCATTCGTAACTATGGCTACACCTTC.

In this sample, this clonotype turned up many times. The V gene is TRBV29-1, the J gene TRBJ2-2; 9 bases map to TRBD2. The germline CDR1 and CDR2 sequences are SQVTM and ANQGSEA. V lost 7 bases to trimming and J lost 4 bases; unmatched junction nucleotides: 4. This CDR3 is 13 amino acids long. CDR3 region: CSASGMGTGELFF. The CDR3 region has the DNA TGCAGCGCTAGCGGGATGGGCACCGGGGAGCTGTTTTTT.

This clonotype was observed many times. The gene calls are TRBV6-5 and TRBJ1-1; TRBD1 might be the D (5 bases). Trimming stripped 2 bases from V and 13 bases from J, with 20 bases between. The length of the CDR3 is 14 residues. The germline CDR1 and CDR2 sequences are MNHEY and SVGAGI. Here the CDR3 reads CASSYDGTSTKGFF. The CDR3, as DNA: TGTGCCAGCAGTTACGATGGGACCTCCACGAAGGGTTTCTTT.

By share, this clonotype ranks as large. The chain employs TRBV10-1 and TRBJ2-1; no clear D. V lost 3 bases and J lost 7, with 13 bases in between. The CDR3 is made up of 14 amino acids. CDR1 and CDR2 from the germline V gene are WNHNN and SYGVQD (reference sequence). The CDR3, as DNA: TGCGCCAGCAGTGATAGCAGATCGGGTAATGAGCAGTTCTTC. This encodes CASSDSRSGNEQFF.